These T cell receptor beta chains were read from a single sample in a study of response to subunit inactivated influenza vaccine. Each CDR3 protein gets one entry after TCRdb re-called the RT-PCR reads with MiXCR. The sample has around 850,000 distinct CDR3 sequences; around 20% are singletons. Sequencing used PBMCs from blood, obtained approximately 5 days after vaccination. The origin of the receptors is a man aged 45-60 years who received an inactivated influenza vaccine. Each CDR3 is given with its conserved first and last residue. The order of the fields is D gene, clone size, J gene, V gene, CDR3 protein, CDR3 DNA. A D gene is named only where the DNA matches it firmly. The size field is filled for only some rows; it gives once, few, many or a size class.

>NA|few|TRBJ2-2|TRBV7-2
CASRSDYNTGELFF
TGTGCCAGCAGATCCGACTATAACACCGGGGAGCTGTTTTTT
>NA|few|TRBJ2-2|TRBV18
CASSPPGSGELFF
TGTGCCAGCTCACCACCGGGCTCCGGGGAGCTGTTTTTT
>TRBD1|few|TRBJ1-1|TRBV28
CASSRQGGNTEAFF
TGTGCCAGCAGTCGACAGGGGGGGAACACTGAAGCTTTCTTT
>NA|few|TRBJ2-1|TRBV7-9
CASSALMGISSYNEQFF
TGTGCCAGCAGCGCCCTGATGGGCATAAGCTCCTACAATGAGCAGTTCTTC
>TRBD2|many|TRBJ2-7|TRBV12-3/TRBV12-4
CASSAWTSGGPYEQYF
TGTGCCAGCAGTGCCTGGACTAGCGGGGGGCCCTACGAGCAGTACTTC
>NA|many|TRBJ1-1|TRBV12-3/TRBV12-4
CASSLGRENTEAFF
TGTGCCAGCAGCCTTGGCCGGGAGAACACTGAAGCTTTCTTT
>TRBD2|NA|TRBJ2-1|TRBV20-1
CSARTSLSNEQFF
TGCAGTGCCCGGACTAGCCTCTCCAATGAGCAGTTCTTC
>NA|few|TRBJ1-1|TRBV6-5
CASSTRGGEAFF
TGTGCCAGCAGTACCAGGGGAGGTGAAGCTTTCTTT
>TRBD1|NA|TRBJ2-5|TRBV7-9
CASSISTGAETQYF
TGTGCCAGCAGCATATCGACAGGGGCGGAGACCCAGTACTTC
>TRBD1|NA|TRBJ1-1|TRBV20-1
CSARNRQGATEAFF
TGCAGTGCTAGGAATAGACAGGGGGCAACTGAAGCTTTCTTT
>NA|NA|TRBJ1-2|TRBV29-1
CSVLSFYGYTF
TGCAGCGTTCTCTCCTTCTATGGCTACACCTTC
>TRBD1|NA|TRBJ2-7|TRBV20-1
CSAPPLGQGLYEQYF
TGCAGTGCCCCCCCGTTGGGACAGGGTTTGTACGAGCAGTACTTC
>NA|NA|TRBJ1-3|TRBV2
CASSEGQATSGNTIYF
TGTGCCAGCAGTGAAGGTCAGGCTACCTCTGGAAACACCATATATTTT
>NA|few|TRBJ2-3|TRBV3-1
CASIDKLDTQYF
TGTGCCAGCATCGACAAGCTGGATACGCAGTATTTT
>NA|many|TRBJ2-7|TRBV5-1
CASSLTLQPSYEQYF
TGCGCCAGCAGCTTAACTTTACAGCCCTCCTACGAGCAGTACTTC
>TRBD2|many|TRBJ2-1|TRBV7-6
CASSLAAGGGHNEQFF
TGTGCCAGCAGCTTAGCAGCGGGAGGGGGACACAATGAGCAGTTCTTC
>NA|few|TRBJ2-2|TRBV4-2
CASSLGLTGTGELFF
TGTGCCAGCAGCCTAGGACTTACGGGGACCGGGGAGCTGTTTTTT
>TRBD1|NA|TRBJ2-1|TRBV5-1
CASSSGPGQGRNEQFF
TGCGCCAGCAGCTCTGGACCGGGACAGGGTAGGAATGAGCAGTTCTTC
>TRBD1|NA|TRBJ1-1|TRBV20-1
CSAKTGVSTEAFF
TGCAGTGCTAAAACAGGGGTAAGCACTGAAGCTTTCTTT
>NA|NA|TRBJ1-3|TRBV9
CASSTARGWSGNTIYF
TGTGCCAGCAGCACGGCTAGAGGGTGGTCTGGAAACACCATATATTTT
>NA|NA|TRBJ2-7|TRBV12-3/TRBV12-4
CASTNRGGAYEQYF
TGTGCCAGCACTAACAGGGGGGGGGCCTACGAGCAGTACTTC
>NA|NA|TRBJ1-1|TRBV6-2/TRBV6-3
CASSQGPEAFF
TGTGCCAGCAGTCAGGGGCCGGAAGCTTTCTTT
>NA|NA|TRBJ2-7|TRBV4-1
CASSQVVGYGNEQYF
TGCGCCAGCAGCCAAGTAGTGGGTTATGGGAACGAGCAGTACTTC
>TRBD2|NA|TRBJ2-3|TRBV10-1
CASRSTSGTGTDTQYF
TGCGCCAGCCGATCGACTAGCGGCACTGGGACAGATACGCAGTATTTT
>TRBD1|NA|TRBJ1-1|TRBV20-1
CSAGAGTGAGAFF
TGCAGTGCAGGGGCCGGGACAGGGGCTGGAGCTTTCTTT
>TRBD1|NA|TRBJ2-5|TRBV15
CATSRDRGSGGAETQYF
TGTGCCACCAGCAGAGATCGGGGCTCAGGGGGCGCAGAGACCCAGTACTTC
>TRBD1|few|TRBJ2-3|TRBV20-1
CSARGSLTGGSTDTQYF
TGCAGTGCTAGAGGATCCCTGACAGGGGGTAGCACAGATACGCAGTATTTT
>NA|NA|TRBJ1-1|TRBV28
CASSLVPGTLRTEAFF
TGTGCCAGCAGTTTAGTCCCGGGCACCCTGAGGACTGAAGCTTTCTTT
>TRBD2|NA|TRBJ2-5|TRBV29-1
CSATTGTKETQYF
TGCAGCGCCACCACCGGGACTAAAGAGACCCAGTACTTC
>NA|few|TRBJ1-2|TRBV9
CASSVVATLDYGYTF
TGTGCCAGCAGCGTAGTTGCAACACTGGACTATGGCTACACCTTC
>TRBD2|few|TRBJ2-1|TRBV7-2
CASRRGLAGGDEQFF
TGTGCCAGCAGGCGTGGGCTAGCGGGGGGTGATGAGCAGTTCTTC
>NA|few|TRBJ2-7|TRBV7-2
CASSRGRIYEQYF
TGTGCCAGCAGCCGGGGTCGGATCTACGAGCAGTACTTC
>NA|NA|TRBJ2-7|TRBV6-5
CASSYDQDGYYEQYF
TGTGCCAGCAGTTACGACCAGGACGGCTATTACGAGCAGTACTTC
>NA|few|TRBJ1-5|TRBV7-2
CASSSIGSGRSQPQHF
TGTGCCAGCAGCTCTATCGGGTCTGGAAGGAGTCAGCCCCAGCATTTT
>NA|many|TRBJ2-4|TRBV4-2
CASSQDEGVGKNIQYF
TGTGCCAGCAGCCAAGATGAGGGGGTGGGCAAAAACATTCAGTACTTC
>NA|NA|TRBJ1-5|TRBV20-1
CSARDGRGYQPQHF
TGCAGTGCTAGAGATGGCAGGGGCTATCAGCCCCAGCATTTT
>TRBD2|NA|TRBJ2-1|TRBV6-5
CASSYAQREWHEQFF
TGTGCCAGCAGTTACGCCCAGCGGGAGTGGCATGAGCAGTTCTTC
>TRBD1|few|TRBJ1-4|TRBV5-1
CASSLLGQGNEKLFF
TGCGCCAGCAGCCTCCTGGGACAGGGAAATGAAAAACTGTTTTTT
>NA|NA|TRBJ2-5|TRBV28
CASSRRESETQYF
TGTGCCAGCAGTCGCAGGGAAAGTGAGACCCAGTACTTC
>NA|few|TRBJ2-7|TRBV20-1
CSARDRAHYEQYF
TGCAGTGCTAGAGATCGAGCCCACTACGAGCAGTACTTC
>TRBD1|NA|TRBJ2-1|TRBV29-1
CSVERGTGGYNEQFF
TGCAGCGTCGAAAGAGGGACAGGGGGCTACAATGAGCAGTTCTTC
>NA|NA|TRBJ1-5|TRBV12-3/TRBV12-4
CASSFPGPQPQHF
TGTGCCAGCAGTTTTCCTGGACCTCAGCCCCAGCATTTT
>NA|NA|TRBJ2-2|TRBV20-1
CSAKKAGRSTGELFF
TGCAGTGCAAAGAAGGCTGGGCGTAGCACCGGGGAGCTGTTTTTT
>NA|NA|TRBJ1-2|TRBV9
CASSASSGPGLGYTF
TGTGCCAGCAGCGCCTCGTCGGGGCCAGGCTTGGGCTACACCTTC
>TRBD1|few|TRBJ2-1|TRBV29-1
CSTGASSYNEQFF
TGCAGCACAGGGGCCAGCTCCTACAATGAGCAGTTCTTC
>NA|NA|TRBJ2-2|TRBV6-2/TRBV6-3
CASSYDLSAGTYTGELFF
TGTGCCAGCAGTTACGATTTATCCGCGGGGACGTACACCGGGGAGCTGTTTTTT
>NA|NA|TRBJ2-1|TRBV12-3/TRBV12-4
CASSNTGNEQFF
TGTGCCAGCAGTAATACAGGGAATGAGCAGTTCTTC
>NA|few|TRBJ2-5|TRBV5-5
CASSLGNNQETQYF
TGTGCCAGCAGCTTGGGCAACAACCAAGAGACCCAGTACTTC
>NA|many|TRBJ1-5|TRBV28
CASSLVGFRANQPQHF
TGTGCCAGCAGTTTAGTGGGGTTTAGGGCCAATCAGCCCCAGCATTTT